Each of the 5 T cell receptor beta chains below was sequenced from the same sample in a study of shared clonotypes between healthy human individuals. Sequencing was performed with immunoSEQ multiplex PCR; in TCRdb, only in-frame clones are kept and a portion is missing. The sample includes some 2,000,000 clones, 85% to 95% of them seen just once. Sequences were obtained from naive CD4+ T cells sorted from blood. Sample subset: CD45RA+ positively selected. The receptor source for this set is a man aged 18 to 30 in good health.

The chain is built from TRBV5-1 and TRBJ1-2; 12 bases line up with TRBD1. The V gene's germline CDR1 is SGHRS and CDR2 YFSETQ. Trimming removed 4 bases from V and 8 bases from J; junction bases left unmatched: 15. The CDR3 sequence is 17 residues long. This CDR3 reads CASSVGQGASFDIGYTF. CDR3 coding DNA: TGCGCCAGCAGCGTGGGACAGGGGGCTAGTTTCGATATCGGCTACACCTTC.

The rearrangement uses TRBV27 and TRBJ2-2; D call uncertain. The CDR3 contains 14 residues. Deletions cut 8 bases from V and 1 base from J, with 11 bases between. Germline V gives CDR1 MNHEY, CDR2 SMNVEV (reference sequence). The CDR3 here is CASLAGLNTGELFF. The DNA for the CDR3 is TGTGCCAGCCTTGCAGGATTGAACACCGGGGAGCTGTTTTTT.

The genes are TRBV19 and TRBJ1-5; possibly TRBD1 for D (6 bases). Germline CDR1 is LNHDA and CDR2 is SQIVND (reference sequence). V lost 6 bases to trimming and J lost 0 bases, with 15 bases between them. The CDR3 runs 16 residues. CDR3 nucleotides: TGTGCCAGTAGAATCTCGGACAGCTATAGCAATCAGCCCCAGCATTTT. It codes for CASRISDSYSNQPQHF.

The chain carries TRBV6-1 and TRBJ1-5; D gene unclear. V dropped 5 bases and J dropped 5 bases, with 4 bases sitting between them. Germline V gene sequence: CDR1 MNHNS, CDR2 SASEGT. CDR3 size: 11 residues. DNA for the CDR3: TGTGCCAGCAGTATACATCAGCCCCAGCATTTT. Protein sequence: CASSIHQPQHF.

The chain employs TRBV28 and TRBJ2-5, with TRBD2 as a possible D gene (5 bases). V lost 1 base and J lost 3, with 12 bases in between. Germline lookup yields CDR1 MDHEN and CDR2 SYDVKM. The CDR3 is made up of 15 amino acids. The CDR3 spells CASSLFSDREETQYF. For the CDR3, the DNA is TGTGCCAGCAGTTTATTTAGCGACCGCGAAGAGACCCAGTACTTC.